This T cell receptor beta chain derives from a study of cytomegalovirus exposure and HLA in healthy donors. Study in general: It was reported in a later analysis that the same platform had been used for the 120 validation repertoires as for the approximately 670 first-cohort repertoires.

The table came from immunoSEQ multiplex PCR; TCRdb's copy has only in-frame clones and leaves some out. The sample lists some 260,000 clones, about 90% occurring once. V was shortened by 4 bases and J by 6 bases, with 7 bases between the two germline ends. The CDR3 contains 12 residues. In germline, CDR1 is LGHNA, CDR2 YNFKEQ. This clone appeared a few times. The J gene is TRBJ2-1, the V gene TRBV4-2; D ambiguous. The material sequenced was PBMCs. The source of this sequence is a woman in her 30s in good health and CMV-seronegative. This CDR3 reads CASSPDLNEQFF. The CDR3 bases are TGTGCCAGCAGCCCGGACCTCAATGAGCAGTTCTTC.